This T cell receptor beta chain derives from a study of beta chain features in type 1 diabetes listed by TCRdb under 2018. Notes on the research overall: Patients and healthy donors did not differ in mean age, gender distribution, total cell number or subset yield. Regulatory and stem cell-like memory subsets were obtained from only 8 patients and roughly 8 healthy donors, while naive and central memory subsets were obtained from all 30 or so donors. In the study, TCRB repertoires of sorted circulating CD4+ T cell subsets from recently diagnosed type 1 diabetes patients were compared with those of matched healthy donors. A total of roughly 98,000,000 sorted cells were examined across all samples, and RNA yield correlated strongly with the number of cells per subset.

All of the isolated RNA was reverse transcribed with the High Capacity cDNA Reverse Transcription Kit, so expressed TCRB transcripts were sequenced. Stem cell-like memory T cell samples underwent survey-depth immunoSEQ sequencing, averaging approximately 920,000 total reads per sample. Sorted cells were lysed in RLT buffer and RNA was extracted with DNase-treated RNeasy Micro or Mini kits, depending on cell number. Each cell subset was processed separately to prevent cross-contamination, with patient and healthy donor samples processed together. Using the immunoSEQ multiplex PCR, TCRB sequences were amplified from cDNA into 87-bp fragments spanning the CDR3 region. The amplicons were sequenced using the Illumina HiSeq platform. As for the original processing: PCR bias was computationally corrected using synthetic template baselines, reads within Hamming distance 2 were collapsed, and singletons that could not be merged were discarded. Reads were aligned against IMGT so that V, D and J genes, CDR3 length and insertions or deletions at six rearrangement sites could be assigned. Within each subset, clonotype counts were normalized to sorted cell number, and only after that were true diversity and Gini coefficients computed with the tcR R package. Repertoire sharing was quantified using the overlap coefficient calculated on TCRB nucleotide sequences. The table comes from immuneACCESS by way of TCRdb, which keeps in-frame sequences with V and J called. Part of the clones is missing from these tables; in studies checked, under half for an unresolved V gene and the rest for unknown reasons. Clone size and the V and J calls come from that table; the DNA yielded D and trimming. Within this sample are about 16,000 clones, with 45% to 55% of them counted one time only. Together, the top ten hold around 0.5% of the sample.

General findings and caveats noted by the study authors: The naive, central memory and regulatory TCRB repertoires appeared to resemble one another more closely among patients than among healthy donors. At VDJ recombination sites, type 1 diabetes patients had fewer insertions and more deleted nucleotides, which implies abnormalities in thymic rearrangement. A moderate but significant shortening of TCRB CDR3 length was observed in type 1 diabetes patients in all four CD4+ subsets. Because small numbers of individuals were included in the HLA sub-analyses, any influence of HLA type on TCRB rearrangement was left unresolved. Because cDNA was sequenced instead of genomic DNA, highly expressing activated cells could be over-represented, though the groups showed no difference in activation or CD3 levels. PCR might favor shorter templates, but patient and control samples were amplified and corrected together, so any skew would affect both groups equally.

A single peripheral blood draw of 95 to 150 mL on average was collected from each donor into heparinised tubes. A BD FACSAria II and a panel including CD45RO, CCR7, CD25, CD127, CD95 and CD27 were used to sort naive, central memory, regulatory and stem cell-like memory CD4+ T cells. All sorted populations exceeded 95% purity. PBMCs were isolated right away by Lymphoprep density gradient centrifugation and were stained directly, without culture. To minimize batch effects, samples were stained and sorted in pairs, one healthy donor with one patient per experiment. Of note for this clone: What antigen it recognizes has not been identified. Base qualities are missing; no much larger clone stands one base away.

The CDR3 measures 15 amino acids from cysteine to phenylalanine. Only the CDR3 part of the read is kept: 45 bases, read in frame from the first base. The V end gives up 4 bases and the J end 3 bases, leaving 9 bases in the junction not matched to a gene. CDR1 SGHKS and CDR2 YYEKEE are derived from the germline V gene (reference sequence). The chain is made from TRBV5-5 and TRBJ1-2, with 7 central nucleotides matching TRBD1. Material: stem cell memory CD4+ T cells from blood. The label giving this sample's cell subset or site can be read as: stem cell-like memory CD4+ T cells. This clonotype was sampled from a woman aged 18-29 years in good health. The CDR3 protein sequence reads: CASSRTQGSHYGYTF. The sequence in DNA is TGTGCCAGCAGCCGCACACAGGGGTCCCACTATGGCTACACCTTC.